This T cell receptor beta chain was sequenced during a study of Graves' ophthalmopathy and Graves' hyperthyroidism. The V end was cut by 4 bases, the J end by 0 bases, with 11 bases between. The CDR3 is 15 amino acids. Germline V gene sequence: CDR1 SGDLS, CDR2 YYNGEE. Amplification from RNA transcripts yielded the TCR beta CDR3 regions. HTBI primers served in a first-round RT-PCR, which a second-round multiplex PCR followed. TCRdb reanalysed the multiplex PCR reads using MiXCR and keeps one entry per CDR3 protein. The data contain about 48,000 distinct CDR3 sequences, around half of them singletons. The chain has TRBV9 and TRBJ1-3, with D tentatively TRBD1 (5 bases). Material: peripheral blood. The receptor comes from an adult man with Graves' ophthalmopathy. CDR3 sequence reads: CASSQAGDSGNTIYF. The CDR3, as DNA: TGTGCCAGCAGCCAGGCGGGGGACTCTGGAAACACCATATATTTT.